The 9 T cell receptor beta chains below come from one sample, sequenced in a study of cytomegalovirus exposure and HLA in healthy donors. The study ran its PCR with 60 Vbeta and 13 Jbeta primers. TCRdb's copy holds only in-frame clones and misses some; the assay was immunoSEQ multiplex PCR. This repertoire includes around 26,000 clones. The material sequenced was PBMCs. The source of these receptors is a male donor in good health and CMV-seropositive.

The gene calls are TRBV2 and TRBJ2-2, with 9 bases aligning to TRBD1. J lost 7 bases, V lost 4 bases, and 16 bases had no gene match. The CDR3 extends over 18 amino acids. Germline V gene sequence: CDR1 SNHLY, CDR2 FYNNEI. The CDR3 loop reads CASSVGRWGQGTIGELFF. CDR3 bases: TGTGCCAGCAGTGTGGGCCGTTGGGGACAGGGAACGATCGGGGAGCTGTTTTTT. Complete variable domain (other parts from reference TRBV2 and TRBJ2-2): EPEVTQTPSHQVTQMGQEVILRCVPISNHLYFYWYRQILGQKVEFLVSFYNNEISEKSEIFDDQFSVERPDGSNFTLKIRSTKLEDSAMYFCASSVGRWGQGTIGELFFGEGSRLTVL.

The chain has TRBV19 and TRBJ1-2; TRBD1 matches at 8 bases. Germline-derived CDR1 and CDR2 are LNHDA and SQIVND (reference sequence). The junction had 8 bases not matched to a gene; V was cut back by 0 bases and J by 5 bases. The CDR3 extends over 16 amino acids. The CDR3 region is CASSIDLFDRGYGYTF. CDR3 DNA sequence: TGTGCCAGTAGTATAGATCTATTCGACAGGGGTTATGGCTACACCTTC.

The chain carries TRBV6-5 and TRBJ1-2; 8 bases fit TRBD1. CDR1 and CDR2 (germline): MNHEY, SVGAGI. The CDR3 contains 15 residues. Trimming cost V 7 bases and J 1 base; bases outside gene matches: 8. CDR3 protein: CASTQGQGFNYGYTF. CDR3 bases: TGTGCCAGCACCCAAGGACAGGGCTTTAACTATGGCTACACCTTC.

V is TRBV20-1 and J is TRBJ1-5; the D gene is possibly TRBD1 (5 bases). V lost 3 bases, J lost 7 bases, and 7 bases lay in between. CDR1 is DFQATT and CDR2 is SNEGSKA in the germline V gene (reference sequence). CDR3 length equals 11 residues. The CDR3 sequence: CSARDTQPQHF. CDR3 sequence (DNA): TGCAGTGCTAGGGACACGCAGCCCCAGCATTTT.

V usage is TRBV19 and J usage is TRBJ2-5; the D gene is possibly TRBD1 (6 bases). In germline, CDR1 is LNHDA, CDR2 SQIVND (reference sequence). CDR3 length equals 15 residues. V lost 6 bases and J 4 bases, leaving 18 bases between the germline ends. The CDR3 region has the DNA TGTGCCAGTAGACGTAACAGGGCCACCGGAGAGACCCAGTACTTC. Residues: CASRRNRATGETQYF.

V usage is TRBV7-2 and J usage is TRBJ2-7, with a weak D call TRBD2 (5 bases). Germline CDR1 SGHTA, CDR2 FQGNSA. The CDR3 totals 13 residues. V was pared by 5 bases and J by 2 bases, with 10 bases between. CDR3: CASSRGLTYEQYF. CDR3 bases: TGTGCCAGCAGCCGTGGACTCACCTACGAGCAGTACTTC.

The CDR3 DNA follows: TGTGCCAGCAGTCCTAGCGGGGGGGCCGCAGATACGCAGTATTTT. It specifies CASSPSGGAADTQYF. The chain is built from TRBV6-4 and TRBJ2-3, with TRBD2 identical over 12 bases. The CDR3 spans 15 residues. V lost 5 bases and J lost 4; bases outside the gene matches: 4. In germline, CDR1 is MRHNA, CDR2 SNTAGT.

This rearrangement joins TRBV4-1 to TRBJ2-1, with TRBD2 identical over 11 bases. Looked up from germline, CDR1 is MGHRA and CDR2 is YSYEKL. V trimming: 0 bases; J trimming: 6 bases; junction bases outside the gene matches: 7. The CDR3 is 17 amino acids. CDR3 coding DNA: TGCGCCAGCAGCCAAGAGCGCCGACTAGCGGGGCGCAATGAGCAGTTCTTC. This encodes CASSQERRLAGRNEQFF.

This rearrangement joins TRBV29-1 to TRBJ1-1; TRBD1 matches at 7 bases. The germline V gene has CDR1 SQVTM and CDR2 ANQGSEA. The CDR3 extends over 14 amino acids. J gave up 1 base and V 5 bases, and 7 bases lay outside the gene matches. The CDR3 nucleotides are TGCAGCGTTCCTCGACAGGGCCAGAACACTGAAGCTTTCTTT. Translated, it gives CSVPRQGQNTEAFF.